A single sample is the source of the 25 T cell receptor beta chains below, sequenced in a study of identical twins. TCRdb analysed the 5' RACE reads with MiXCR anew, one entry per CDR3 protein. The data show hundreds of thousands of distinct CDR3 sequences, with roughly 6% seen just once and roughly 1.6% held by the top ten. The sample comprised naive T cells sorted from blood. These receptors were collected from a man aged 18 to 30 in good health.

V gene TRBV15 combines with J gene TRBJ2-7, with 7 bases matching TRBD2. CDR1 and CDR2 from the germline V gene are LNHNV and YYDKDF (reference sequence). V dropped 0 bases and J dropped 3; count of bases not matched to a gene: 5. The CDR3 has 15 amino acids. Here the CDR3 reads CATSRDLGLGYEQYV. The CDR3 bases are TGTGCCACCAGCAGAGATCTAGGACTAGGCTACGAGCAGTACGTC.

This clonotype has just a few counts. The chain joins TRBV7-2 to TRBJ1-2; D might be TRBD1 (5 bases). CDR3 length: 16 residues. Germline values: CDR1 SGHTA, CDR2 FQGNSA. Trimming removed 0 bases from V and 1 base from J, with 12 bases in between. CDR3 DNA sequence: TGTGCCAGCAGCTTAGCTCCCGGGACGGTTAACTATGGCTACACCTTC. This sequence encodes CASSLAPGTVNYGYTF.

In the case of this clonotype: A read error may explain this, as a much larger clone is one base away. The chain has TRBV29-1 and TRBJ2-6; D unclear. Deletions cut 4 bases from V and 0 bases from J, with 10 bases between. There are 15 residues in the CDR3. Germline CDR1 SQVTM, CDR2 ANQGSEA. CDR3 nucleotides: TGCAGCGTTGGTTTGACGCTCTCTGGGGCCAACGTCCTGACTTTC. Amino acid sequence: CSVGLTLSGANVLTF.

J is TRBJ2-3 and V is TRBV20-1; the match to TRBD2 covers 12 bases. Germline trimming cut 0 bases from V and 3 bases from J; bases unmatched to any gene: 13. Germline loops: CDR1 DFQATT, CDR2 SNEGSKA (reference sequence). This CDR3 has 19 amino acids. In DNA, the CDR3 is TGCAGTGCTAGAGATCTTAAGACTAGCGGGAGAGTGAGGACAGATACGCAGTATTTT. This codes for CSARDLKTSGRVRTDTQYF.

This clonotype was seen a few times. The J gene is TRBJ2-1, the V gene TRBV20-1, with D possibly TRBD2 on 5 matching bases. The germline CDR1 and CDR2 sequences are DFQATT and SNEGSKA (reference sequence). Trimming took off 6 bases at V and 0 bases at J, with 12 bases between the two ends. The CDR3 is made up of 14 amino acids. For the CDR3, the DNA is TGCAGTGCCAAGGACTTGAGCTCCTACAATGAGCAGTTCTTC. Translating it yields CSAKDLSSYNEQFF.

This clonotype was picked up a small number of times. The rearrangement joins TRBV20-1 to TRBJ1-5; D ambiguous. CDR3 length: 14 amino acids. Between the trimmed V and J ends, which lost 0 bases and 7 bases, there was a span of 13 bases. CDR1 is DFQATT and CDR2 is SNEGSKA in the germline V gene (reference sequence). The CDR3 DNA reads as TGCAGTGCTAGAGATAGGGCAGCTGGGCAGCCCCAGCATTTT. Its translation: CSARDRAAGQPQHF.

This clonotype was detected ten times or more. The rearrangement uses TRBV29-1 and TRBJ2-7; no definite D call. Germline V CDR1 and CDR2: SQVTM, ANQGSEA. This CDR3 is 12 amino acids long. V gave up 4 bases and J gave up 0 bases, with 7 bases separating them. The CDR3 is CSVAQISYEQYF. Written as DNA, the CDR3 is TGCAGCGTTGCCCAGATCTCCTACGAGCAGTACTTC.

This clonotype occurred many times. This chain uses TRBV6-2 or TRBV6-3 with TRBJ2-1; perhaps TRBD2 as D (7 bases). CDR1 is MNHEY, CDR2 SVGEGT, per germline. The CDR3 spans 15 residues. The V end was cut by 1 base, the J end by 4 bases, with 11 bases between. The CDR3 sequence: CASSYLAGAYNEQFF. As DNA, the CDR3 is TGTGCCAGCAGTTACTTGGCGGGGGCATACAATGAGCAGTTCTTC.

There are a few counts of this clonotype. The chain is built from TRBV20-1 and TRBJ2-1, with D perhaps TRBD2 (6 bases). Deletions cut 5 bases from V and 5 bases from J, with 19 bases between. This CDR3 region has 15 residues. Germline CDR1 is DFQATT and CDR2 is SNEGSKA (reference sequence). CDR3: CSAGRLVGPNNEQFF. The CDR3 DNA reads TGCAGTGCTGGGCGACTAGTCGGCCCCAACAATGAGCAGTTCTTC.

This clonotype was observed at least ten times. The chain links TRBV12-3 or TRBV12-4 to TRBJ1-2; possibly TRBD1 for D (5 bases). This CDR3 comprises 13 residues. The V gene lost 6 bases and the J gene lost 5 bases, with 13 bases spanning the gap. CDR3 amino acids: CASRTGTTYGYTF. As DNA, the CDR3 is TGTGCCAGCAGGACCGGGACGACATATGGCTACACCTTC.

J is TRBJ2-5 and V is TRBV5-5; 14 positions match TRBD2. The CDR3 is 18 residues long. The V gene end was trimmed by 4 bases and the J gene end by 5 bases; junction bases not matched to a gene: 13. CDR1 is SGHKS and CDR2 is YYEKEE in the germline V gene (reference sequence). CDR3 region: CASSPKPGTSGRGETQYF. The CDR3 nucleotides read TGTGCCAGCAGCCCAAAACCCGGGACTAGCGGGAGAGGTGAGACCCAGTACTTC.

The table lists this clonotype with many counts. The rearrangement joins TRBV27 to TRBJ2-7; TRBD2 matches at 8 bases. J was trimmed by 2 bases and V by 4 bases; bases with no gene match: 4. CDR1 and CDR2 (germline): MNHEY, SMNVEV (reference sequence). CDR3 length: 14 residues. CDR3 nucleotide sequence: TGTGCCAGCAGTTCCGGTAGCGGGGCCTACGAGCAGTACTTC. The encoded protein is CASSSGSGAYEQYF.

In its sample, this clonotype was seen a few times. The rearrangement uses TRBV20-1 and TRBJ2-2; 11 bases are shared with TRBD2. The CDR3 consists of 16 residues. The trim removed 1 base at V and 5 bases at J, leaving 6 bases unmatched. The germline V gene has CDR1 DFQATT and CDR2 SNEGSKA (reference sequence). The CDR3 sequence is CSARVSTSGRTGELFF. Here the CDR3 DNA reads TGCAGTGCTAGAGTGAGCACTAGCGGGAGAACCGGGGAGCTGTTTTTT.

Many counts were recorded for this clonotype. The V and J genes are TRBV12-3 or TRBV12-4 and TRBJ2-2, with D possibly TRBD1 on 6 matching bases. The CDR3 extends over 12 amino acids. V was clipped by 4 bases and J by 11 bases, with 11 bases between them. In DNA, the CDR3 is TGTGCCAGCAGTTCCACAGGGCGTGAGCTGTTTTTT. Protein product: CASSSTGRELFF.

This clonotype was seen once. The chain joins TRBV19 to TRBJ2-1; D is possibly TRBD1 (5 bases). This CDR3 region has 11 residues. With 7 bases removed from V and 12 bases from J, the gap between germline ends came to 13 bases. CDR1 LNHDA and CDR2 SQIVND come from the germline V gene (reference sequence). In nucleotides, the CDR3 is TGTGCCAGTACCCAAGGGGTCACGCAGTTCTTC. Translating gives CASTQGVTQFF.

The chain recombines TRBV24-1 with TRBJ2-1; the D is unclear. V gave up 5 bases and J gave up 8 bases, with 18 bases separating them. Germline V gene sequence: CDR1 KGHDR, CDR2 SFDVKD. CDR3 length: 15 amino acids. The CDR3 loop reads CATSAGDFRFYEQFF. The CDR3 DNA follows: TGTGCCACCAGTGCCGGCGACTTTCGTTTCTATGAGCAGTTCTTC.

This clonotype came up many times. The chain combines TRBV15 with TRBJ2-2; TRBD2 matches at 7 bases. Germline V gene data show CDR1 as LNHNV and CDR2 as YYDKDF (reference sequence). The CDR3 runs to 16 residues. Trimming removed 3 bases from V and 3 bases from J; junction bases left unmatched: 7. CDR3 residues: CATSSLGRRDTGELFF. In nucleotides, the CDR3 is TGTGCCACCAGCAGTCTCGGGAGGCGGGACACCGGGGAGCTGTTTTTT. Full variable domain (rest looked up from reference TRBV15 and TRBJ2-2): DAMVIQNPRYQVTQFGKPVTLSCSQTLNHNVMYWYQQKSSQAPKLLFHYYDKDFNNEADTPDNFQSRRPNTSFCFLDIRSPGLGDTAMYLCATSSLGRRDTGELFFGEGSRLTVL.

The chain's CDR3 is CASSLREGPQHF. For the CDR3, the DNA is TGTGCCAGCAGCTTAAGGGAAGGGCCCCAGCATTTT. V gene TRBV7-2 combines with J gene TRBJ1-5; D uncertain. The CDR3 has 12 residues. Germline assignment: CDR1 SGHTA and CDR2 FQGNSA. Between the trimmed V and J ends, which lost 2 bases and 9 bases, there was a span of 8 bases.

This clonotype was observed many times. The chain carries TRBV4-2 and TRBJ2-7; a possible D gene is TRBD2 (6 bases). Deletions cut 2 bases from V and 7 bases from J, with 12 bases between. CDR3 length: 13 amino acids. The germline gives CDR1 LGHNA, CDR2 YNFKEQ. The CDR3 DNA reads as TGTGCCAGCAGCCAAAGTCTAGCGAGTGAGCAGTACTTC. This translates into CASSQSLASEQYF.

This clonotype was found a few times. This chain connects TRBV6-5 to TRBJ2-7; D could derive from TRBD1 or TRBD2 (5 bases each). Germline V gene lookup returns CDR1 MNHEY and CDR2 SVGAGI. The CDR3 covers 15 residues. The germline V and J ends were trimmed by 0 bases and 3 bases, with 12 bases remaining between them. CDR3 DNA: TGTGCCAGCAGTTACTCGGGGGTTGGAGGCTACGAGCAGTACGTC. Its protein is CASSYSGVGGYEQYV.

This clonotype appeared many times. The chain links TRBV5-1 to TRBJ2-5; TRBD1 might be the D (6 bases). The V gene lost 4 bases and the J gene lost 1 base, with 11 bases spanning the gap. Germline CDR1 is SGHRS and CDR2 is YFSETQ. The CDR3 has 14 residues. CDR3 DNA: TGCGCCAGCAGCACAGGCAGGGGCCAAGAGACCCAGTACTTC. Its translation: CASSTGRGQETQYF.

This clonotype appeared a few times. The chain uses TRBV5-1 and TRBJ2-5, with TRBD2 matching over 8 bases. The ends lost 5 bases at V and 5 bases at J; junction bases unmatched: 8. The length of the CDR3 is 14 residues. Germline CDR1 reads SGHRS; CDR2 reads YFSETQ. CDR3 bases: TGCGCCAGCAGACCCGGCGGGGGGTTGGAGACCCAGTACTTC. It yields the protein CASRPGGGLETQYF. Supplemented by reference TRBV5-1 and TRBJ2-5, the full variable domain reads KAGVTQTPRYLIKTRGQQVTLSCSPISGHRSVSWYQQTPGQGLQFLFEYFSETQRNKGNFPGRFSGRQFSNSRSEMNVSTLELGDSALYLCASRPGGGLETQYFGPGTRLLVL.

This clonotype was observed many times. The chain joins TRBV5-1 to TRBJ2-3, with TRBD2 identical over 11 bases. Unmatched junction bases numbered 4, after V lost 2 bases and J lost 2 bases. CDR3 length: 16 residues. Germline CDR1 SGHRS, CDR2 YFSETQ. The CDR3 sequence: CASSFLGLADTDTQYF. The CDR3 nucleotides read TGCGCCAGCAGCTTTCTGGGACTAGCGGACACAGATACGCAGTATTTT.

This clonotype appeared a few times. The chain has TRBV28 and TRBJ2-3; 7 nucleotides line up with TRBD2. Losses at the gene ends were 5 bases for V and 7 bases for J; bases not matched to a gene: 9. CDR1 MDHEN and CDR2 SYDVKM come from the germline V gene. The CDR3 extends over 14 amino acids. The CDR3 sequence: CASSKGRAGYTQYF. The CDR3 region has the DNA TGTGCCAGCAGTAAGGGGAGGGCGGGATATACGCAGTATTTT.

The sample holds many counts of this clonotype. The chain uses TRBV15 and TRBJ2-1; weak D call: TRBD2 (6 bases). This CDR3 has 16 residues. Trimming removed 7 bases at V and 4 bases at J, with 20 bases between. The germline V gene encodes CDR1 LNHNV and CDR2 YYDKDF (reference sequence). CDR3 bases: TGTGCCACCAAGCGCCTAGGTCAGGACTATTACAATGAGCAGTTCTTC. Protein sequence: CATKRLGQDYYNEQFF.